Each of the 16 T cell receptor beta chains below was sequenced from the same sample in a study of T-cell reconstitution after alpha-beta-depleted transplantation in children. Unique molecular identifiers were incorporated when the TCRbeta library was constructed. From the PCR reads, TCRdb called clonotypes with MiXCR, one entry per CDR3 protein. The data contain 150,000 to 200,000 distinct CDR3 sequences, about 6% of them singletons. Here the sequenced sample was PBMCs, taken before TCRalphabeta/CD19-depleted stem cell transplant. These receptors all come from a girl in the first two years of life with combined immunodeficiency, due to receive a stem cell transplant.

The chain has TRBV27 and TRBJ2-7; D is unresolved. CDR3 length: 15 amino acids. V was pared by 6 bases and J by 2 bases, with 17 bases between. Germline loops: CDR1 MNHEY, CDR2 SMNVEV (reference sequence). The CDR3 nucleotides are TGTGCCAGCAGGTCCTTGCTGGCATCAACCTACGAGCAGTACTTC. Its protein is CASRSLLASTYEQYF.

Many counts were recorded for this clonotype. V is TRBV7-3 and J is TRBJ2-1; D might be TRBD2 (6 bases). From germline, CDR1 is SGHTA and CDR2 FQGTGA. The CDR3 loop spans 17 amino acids. Trimming took off 4 bases at V and 2 bases at J, with 18 bases between the two ends. As DNA, the CDR3 is TGTGCCAGCAGCTCCATGGGACTCTCCTTGGCCTACAATGAGCAGTTCTTC. Amino acid sequence: CASSSMGLSLAYNEQFF.

This clonotype was counted at least ten times. The chain recombines TRBV5-1 with TRBJ2-1; 13 bases map to TRBD2. From germline, CDR1 is SGHRS and CDR2 YFSETQ. The CDR3 spans 16 residues. The V segment lost 4 bases and the J segment 4 bases; nucleotides outside the gene matches: 5. The CDR3 sequence: CASSPMTSGGYNEQFF. CDR3 coding DNA: TGCGCCAGCAGCCCCATGACTAGCGGGGGGTACAATGAGCAGTTCTTC.

This clonotype was seen ten or more times. This chain joins TRBV5-1 and TRBJ2-3; TRBD1 matches at 7 bases. This CDR3 region has 16 residues. The V gene's germline CDR1 is SGHRS and CDR2 YFSETQ. Unmatched junction bases numbered 4, after V lost 0 bases and J lost 0 bases. DNA of the CDR3: TGCGCCAGCAGCTTGGGGGACAGCCCTAGCACAGATACGCAGTATTTT. Translation gives CASSLGDSPSTDTQYF.

This clonotype was observed many times. The chain joins TRBV29-1 to TRBJ1-2; D remains ambiguous. CDR1 SQVTM and CDR2 ANQGSEA come from the germline V gene. V shed 7 bases and J shed 8 bases, with 20 bases lying between them. The CDR3 contains 13 residues. The CDR3 DNA sequence: TGCAGCGCTGCCTTAGGTCCAGCGGGCGGCTACACCTTC. Its protein product is CSAALGPAGGYTF.

This clonotype was found many times. The genes are TRBV7-2 and TRBJ1-4; D remains ambiguous. Germline assignment: CDR1 SGHTA and CDR2 FQGNSA. This CDR3 is 15 amino acids long. Trimming took 5 bases from V and 0 from J, leaving 10 bases between them. The CDR3 is CASSANHATNEKLFF. CDR3 DNA: TGTGCCAGCAGCGCTAATCACGCAACTAATGAAAAACTGTTTTTT.

This clonotype was found a few times. This sequence joins TRBV12-3 or TRBV12-4 and TRBJ2-4; D remains ambiguous. The CDR3 length is 15 residues. The ends were cut back, 5 bases at V and 3 bases at J, with 14 bases in the middle. CDR3 amino acids: CASSLAAYFKNIQYF. The CDR3 region has the DNA TGTGCCAGCAGTCTGGCCGCCTATTTCAAAAACATTCAGTACTTC.

Many counts were recorded for this clonotype. The rearrangement joins TRBV20-1 to TRBJ2-3; D is unclear. The V end was cut by 6 bases, the J end by 2 bases, with 9 bases between. Germline CDR1 DFQATT, CDR2 SNEGSKA (reference sequence). The CDR3 extends over 12 amino acids. For the CDR3, the DNA is TGCAGTGCCAGTTCGGTCACAGATACGCAGTATTTT. Its protein product is CSASSVTDTQYF.

This clonotype was observed many times. This chain uses TRBV5-1 with TRBJ2-1; tentatively, D is TRBD1 or TRBD2 (6 bases each). CDR3 length equals 16 residues. The germline V and J ends were trimmed by 0 bases and 6 bases, with 16 bases remaining between them. CDR1 and CDR2 from the germline V gene are SGHRS and YFSETQ. CDR3 in amino acids: CASSLVGGPGGNEQFF. Here the CDR3 DNA reads TGCGCCAGCAGCTTGGTGGGGGGCCCCGGAGGCAATGAGCAGTTCTTC.

This clonotype was found many times. The chain uses TRBV6-1 and TRBJ1-4; D perhaps matches TRBD1 (5 bases). Germline CDR1 and CDR2: MNHNS and SASEGT. The CDR3 contains 14 residues. The V gene lost 4 bases and the J gene lost 8 bases, with 14 bases spanning the gap. The CDR3 nucleotides read TGTGCCAGCAGTGCACAGGTCGACGTCGAAAAACTGTTTTTT. Translating it yields CASSAQVDVEKLFF.

This clonotype was detected a few times. The chain employs TRBV9 and TRBJ2-7, with D perhaps TRBD1 or TRBD2 (5 bases each). CDR3 size: 15 residues. CDR1 SGDLS and CDR2 YYNGEE come from the germline V gene. Trimming pared 0 bases from V and 9 bases from J, leaving 19 bases between. This CDR3 is CASSVAGSSRGGQYF. DNA of the CDR3: TGTGCCAGCAGCGTAGCCGGTTCATCTCGGGGCGGGCAGTACTTC.

The chain uses TRBV6-1 and TRBJ1-4; D possibly corresponds to TRBD1 (6 bases). V was pared by 6 bases and J by 7 bases, with 15 bases between. The germline CDR1 and CDR2 sequences are MNHNS and SASEGT. This CDR3 has 14 amino acids. DNA for the CDR3: TGTGCCAGCAGCCAATGGGGGCTTGGTGAAAAACTGTTTTTT. Protein product: CASSQWGLGEKLFF.

This clonotype was counted many times. CDR3 in amino acids: CASSLWAPDQPQHF. Written as DNA, the CDR3 is TGTGCCAGCAGCTTATGGGCACCGGATCAGCCCCAGCATTTT. This chain joins TRBV7-2 and TRBJ1-5, with D unclear. The CDR3 spans 14 residues. The germline V and J ends were trimmed by 2 bases and 5 bases, with 10 bases remaining between them. Germline values: CDR1 SGHTA, CDR2 FQGNSA.

This clonotype has a count of ten or more. The chain combines TRBV6-5 with TRBJ2-3, with TRBD2 identical over 7 bases. Germline V gene lookup returns CDR1 MNHEY and CDR2 SVGAGI. V was clipped by 7 bases and J by 2 bases; unmatched bases: 9. The CDR3 runs to 15 residues. CDR3 sequence (DNA): TGTGCCAGCAAGGAGACTAGCCTGGTCACAGATACGCAGTATTTT. It codes for CASKETSLVTDTQYF.

Many counts were recorded for this clonotype. The CDR3 reads CSARGVAAADNYGYTF. CDR3 nucleotides: TGCAGTGCTAGAGGAGTTGCAGCCGCGGATAACTATGGCTACACCTTC. This chain joins TRBV20-1 and TRBJ1-2; D is undetermined. This CDR3 comprises 16 residues. Trimming took 1 base from V and 1 from J, leaving 16 bases between them. Looked up from germline, CDR1 is DFQATT and CDR2 is SNEGSKA (reference sequence).

This clonotype was detected many times. This chain joins TRBV6-5 and TRBJ2-2; 8 nucleotides line up with TRBD2. The V and J ends lost 2 bases and 4 bases, in that order; junction bases with no gene match: 6. This CDR3 has 16 residues. Germline V lookup: CDR1 MNHEY, CDR2 SVGAGI. In DNA, the CDR3 is TGTGCCAGCAGTTACAAACTAGCGGACCTCACCGGGGAGCTGTTTTTT. Translated: CASSYKLADLTGELFF.